One T cell receptor beta chain is described in this entry. Its cognate antigen has yet to be identified. Nothing much larger sits one base from this clone, and base qualities are not available. For CDR1 and CDR2, the germline V gene lists MNHNS and SASEGT. V is clipped by 11 bases and J by 1 base, and the sequence between their germline boundaries is 11 bases long. Including the terminal cysteine and phenylalanine, the CDR3 comprises 12 residues. The CDR3 DNA has 36 bases and is translated from base 1. The sample comes from a study of radiation and T cells in renal cell carcinoma (dated by TCRdb to 2019 to 2021). Some background on the complete study: Samples came from a clinical trial, in which primary renal cell carcinomas received 15 Gy stereotactic body radiation therapy followed by nephrectomy 4 weeks later. A total of 4,016,671 unique CDR3 nucleotide sequences, encoding 2.5 million to 3 million unique CDR3 amino acid sequences, were found across all 53 samples. A total of 53 samples underwent TCR beta sequencing, made up of approximately 26 tumors and about 27 peripheral blood samples.

On the study overall, not on this receptor specifically: In blood, the top tumor clonotypes increased between baseline and 2 weeks post-radiation and then shrank by 4 weeks, which suggests that tumor-resident clones expanded only transiently. Effects of radiation dose or scheduling on the TCR repertoire could not be addressed with the single-armed trial design. Because no pretreatment tumor biopsies were available, whether clonotypes were present in the tumor at baseline could not be determined. Tracking of blood repertoire dynamics stopped at less than five weeks after treatment, with no follow-up past that point.

Read against the paper, the sample's time point label means: baseline pretreatment blood. Reading the label with the study, this specimen's treatment or condition is: 15 Gy SBRT to primary tumor, nephrectomy 4 weeks later. To follow tumor-enriched clonotypes, serial peripheral blood was collected from radiation-treated patients at baseline and at 2 weeks and 4 weeks after SBRT. All patients had renal cell carcinoma with clear cell pathology. The QIAamp DNA Blood Mini Kit (Qiagen) was used to prepare genomic DNA for TCR sequencing. The analyses included just those samples that passed every quality control check. TCR beta libraries were generated from genomic DNA with the immunoSEQ kit, following the manufacturer's recommendations. Library preparation used a first multiplex PCR with proprietary primers, then a second PCR adding unique barcodes, with bead cleanups after each round. Each sample batch included a kit-provided positive control reaction and a negative control reaction. The final libraries were assessed on an Agilent 4200 TapeStation D1000 ScreenTape, pooled by volume, and quantified by qPCR. Sequencing was performed on an Illumina NextSeq500 with a MidOutput 150-cycle cartridge, and 156 Read1 and 15 Index1 cycles were run with kit custom primers. The pooled library was loaded at around 1 pM with about 20% PhiX control spiked in. Per the original workflow: The vendor-processed data were analyzed in R, and a clonotype was defined as all T cells that share the same CDR3 nucleotide sequence. In the clone abundance analyses, frequencies in each sample were normalized to that sample's 10,000 most abundant clones. Public T cell clones, which averaged fewer than five per sample, were removed prior to analysis. Tumor-enriched and baseline blood-enriched clonotypes were defined by at least a 32-fold difference in abundance between compartments. A beta-binomial differential abundance model was used to identify clonotypes that expanded or contracted between blood time points. The Baroni-Urbani and Buser coefficient was used to measure tumor-blood repertoire similarity, and groups were compared with two-tailed Wilcoxon tests in R. The clones in this table, taken by TCRdb from immuneACCESS, are in-frame only. Not every clone is retained; where verified, under half of the shortfall comes from an unresolved V gene, and the cause of the rest is unknown. V and J calls and clone size are those listed in that table; D and trimming were worked out from the DNA. Present in this sample are under 65,000 clones, over 70% of which were seen just once. The ten largest clones capture 6% to 8% of the sample.

The input for sequencing was blood, taken from a patient whose treatment included radiotherapy and nephrectomy. This TCR came from a man aged 55 to 69 with renal cell carcinoma. Recombination connected TRBV6-1 to TRBJ1-1, with the identity of the D gene unclear. The CDR3 here reads CALRAGNTEAFF. The DNA sequence follows: TGTGCCCTAAGGGCTGGGAACACTGAAGCTTTCTTT.